The 30 T cell receptor beta chains below come from one sample, sequenced in a study of human T cells and chemical hapten exposure. TCRdb fed the RACE reads into MiXCR, producing one record per CDR3 protein. The sample records over 35,000 distinct CDR3 sequences, 8% to 11% being singletons. Time point of the sample: pre-sensitization, week 0. The treatment is: therapeutic diphenylcyclopropenone sensitization with weekly scalp DPC. The source was whole blood, collected in connection with sensitization to the hapten diphenylcyclopropenone (DPC). Receptors were obtained from a man aged 30 to 39 with alopecia areata. Some clones in this sample may be carry-over from other donors' samples.

This clonotype was picked up many times. The rearrangement links TRBV27 to TRBJ1-2, with D unclear. The germline V gene has CDR1 MNHEY and CDR2 SMNVEV (reference sequence). V was pared by 2 bases and J by 3 bases, with 7 bases between. The CDR3 contains 13 residues. Here the CDR3 reads CASSLSRYYGYTF. In DNA form, the CDR3 reads TGTGCCAGCAGTTTAAGCAGATACTATGGCTACACCTTC.

The rearrangement joins TRBV9 to TRBJ2-3, with D hard to call. Per germline, CDR1 SGDLS and CDR2 YYNGEE. Trimming removed 0 bases from V and 5 bases from J, with 10 bases in between. CDR3 size: 14 residues. This CDR3 is CASSVDPYEDTQYF. The CDR3 coding sequence is TGTGCCAGCAGCGTAGACCCATACGAAGATACGCAGTATTTT.

This clonotype was observed a few times. V and J are TRBV6-2 or TRBV6-3 and TRBJ1-1, with 8 nucleotides matching TRBD1. The germline V gene encodes CDR1 MNHEY and CDR2 SVGEGT. There are 13 residues in the CDR3. The V and J ends lost 10 bases and 3 bases, in that order; junction bases with no gene match: 7. This chain's CDR3 is CATKQGVDTEAFF. As DNA, the CDR3 is TGTGCCACGAAACAGGGGGTCGACACTGAAGCTTTCTTT.

This clonotype occurred many times. J is TRBJ1-1 and V is TRBV5-1; no reliable D call. CDR3 length equals 14 residues. CDR1 is SGHRS, CDR2 YFSETQ, per germline. Trimming cost V 0 bases and J 1 base, with 7 bases left between them. The DNA for the CDR3 is TGCGCCAGCAGCTTGGTATCGGCGAACACTGAAGCTTTCTTT. Protein sequence: CASSLVSANTEAFF.

The rearrangement uses TRBV6-2 or TRBV6-3 and TRBJ2-7; D is unclear. The ends were cut back, 8 bases at V and 3 bases at J, with 5 bases in the middle. CDR3 length: 10 residues. Germline CDR1 reads MNHEY; CDR2 reads SVGEGT. DNA for the CDR3: TGTGCCAGCGGCCACTACGAGCAGTACTTC. It specifies CASGHYEQYF.

In its sample, this clonotype was seen many times. The V and J genes are TRBV20-1 and TRBJ2-5; 14 bases fit TRBD2. V was pared by 4 bases and J by 4 bases, with 2 bases of the junction left unmatched. From germline, CDR1 is DFQATT and CDR2 SNEGSKA (reference sequence). CDR3 length: 14 residues. In DNA, the CDR3 is TGCAGTGCTAACGGACTAGCGGGGGGAGAGACCCAGTACTTC. Amino acid sequence: CSANGLAGGETQYF.

This clonotype has at least ten counts. The rearrangement uses TRBV14 and TRBJ2-1; D is ambiguous. The CDR3 is 17 amino acids. CDR1 and CDR2 (germline): SGHDN, FVKESK. The V end lost 0 bases, the J end lost 6 bases, and 18 bases lay between the germline ends. CDR3 sequence: CASSQETPPGRINEQFF. The CDR3 nucleotides are TGTGCCAGCAGCCAAGAAACTCCCCCGGGCAGGATCAATGAGCAGTTCTTC.

Only a few counts were recorded for this clonotype. V usage is TRBV3-1 and J usage is TRBJ2-5; TRBD2 agrees at 11 bases. V lost 2 bases to trimming and J lost 7 bases; unmatched junction nucleotides: 6. Germline CDR1 reads LGHDT; CDR2 reads YNNKEL (reference sequence). The CDR3 loop spans 15 amino acids. The CDR3 DNA is TGTGCCAGCAGCCAATATAGCGGGAGGGCTGGGACCCAGTACTTC. Translated, it gives CASSQYSGRAGTQYF.

This clonotype was detected many times. This rearrangement joins TRBV20-1 to TRBJ2-3, with 11 bases matching TRBD2. V shed 5 bases and J 2 bases; nucleotides not matched to a gene: 9. The CDR3 is 16 amino acids. Germline lookup yields CDR1 DFQATT and CDR2 SNEGSKA (reference sequence). In nucleotides, the CDR3 is TGCAGTGCTGGGATCGGGACTAGCGGTTTCACAGATACGCAGTATTTT. This translates into CSAGIGTSGFTDTQYF.

This clonotype has ten or more counts. V and J are TRBV7-7 and TRBJ2-2; 8 bases align to TRBD2. CDR1 is SSHAT and CDR2 is FNYEAQ in the germline V gene (reference sequence). This CDR3 region has 15 residues. Losses at the gene ends were 5 bases for V and 3 bases for J; bases not matched to a gene: 5. Here the CDR3 reads CASSRSGRDTGELFF. The CDR3 bases are TGTGCCAGCAGCCGCTCCGGGAGGGACACCGGGGAGCTGTTTTTT. The full variable domain, rest sourced from reference TRBV7-7 and TRBJ2-2, is GAGVSQSPRYKVTKRGQDVTLRCDPISSHATLYWYQQALGQGPEFLTYFNYEAQPDKSGLPSDRFSAERPEGSISTLTIQRTEQRDSAMYRCASSRSGRDTGELFFGEGSRLTVL.

The chain carries TRBV6-2 or TRBV6-3 and TRBJ1-6; no definite D call. Deletions cut 2 bases from V and 6 bases from J, with 14 bases between. The CDR3 totals 16 residues. CDR1 MNHEY and CDR2 SVGEGT come from the germline V gene. CDR3 sequence: CASSYPGIGINSPLHF. CDR3 in DNA: TGTGCCAGCAGTTACCCAGGAATTGGGATTAATTCACCCCTCCACTTT.

In its sample, this clonotype was seen many times. V usage is TRBV14 and J usage is TRBJ2-7; D not resolved. Germline values: CDR1 SGHDN, CDR2 FVKESK. Trimming removed 1 base from V and 4 bases from J, with 8 bases in between. This CDR3 region has 13 residues. The CDR3 loop reads CASSQVVGYEQYF. In nucleotides, the CDR3 is TGTGCCAGCAGCCAAGTCGTAGGGTACGAGCAGTACTTC.

This clonotype was picked up a small number of times. This sequence joins TRBV4-2 and TRBJ2-7, with 7 bases that match TRBD1. Trimming took 0 bases from V and 6 from J; bases not matched to a gene: 8. The CDR3 is 15 amino acids. Germline lookup yields CDR1 LGHNA and CDR2 YNFKEQ. DNA for the CDR3: TGTGCCAGCAGCCAAGAGGGGACAGCCACCCGCGAGCAGTACTTC. Translating gives CASSQEGTATREQYF.

The rearrangement links TRBV6-2 or TRBV6-3 to TRBJ1-4; the D is unclear. V lost 7 bases, J lost 5 bases, and 17 bases lay in between. Germline V gives CDR1 MNHEY, CDR2 SVGEGT. The CDR3 sequence is 15 residues long. The CDR3 loop reads CASKRQGYQNEKLFF. The CDR3 coding sequence is TGTGCCAGCAAGAGACAAGGATACCAGAATGAAAAACTGTTTTTT.

In this sample, this clonotype turned up many times. V gene TRBV7-6 combines with J gene TRBJ2-7; 11 bases are a match to TRBD2. The CDR3 covers 17 residues. The junction had 9 bases not matched to a gene; V was cut back by 4 bases and J by 1 base. Germline CDR1 is SGHVS and CDR2 is FNYEAQ. CDR3 nucleotides: TGTGCCAGCAGCTGGGCGCGGGCTAGCGGGAGGTCCTACGAGCAGTACGTC. Its protein is CASSWARASGRSYEQYV.

The sample holds many counts of this clonotype. J is TRBJ2-2 and V is TRBV6-5; TRBD1 matches 8 bases. The germline V gene has CDR1 MNHEY and CDR2 SVGAGI. This CDR3 is 15 amino acids long. V lost 5 bases, J lost 3 bases, and 5 bases stayed unmatched. CDR3 loop: CASSTRTGYTGELFF. The CDR3, as DNA: TGTGCCAGCAGTACCCGGACAGGGTACACCGGGGAGCTGTTTTTT.

The chain carries TRBV15 and TRBJ2-7, with D unresolved. Trimming removed 0 bases at V and 1 base at J, with 22 bases between. Germline V lookup: CDR1 LNHNV, CDR2 YYDKDF (reference sequence). The CDR3 has 19 residues. CDR3 in amino acids: CATSRDRPGTGVGSYEQYF. The CDR3 DNA follows: TGTGCCACCAGCAGAGATCGACCCGGTACTGGGGTTGGATCCTACGAGCAGTACTTC.

The chain employs TRBV6-2 or TRBV6-3 and TRBJ2-3, with TRBD2 matching over 7 bases. V dropped 4 bases and J dropped 1; count of bases not matched to a gene: 2. The CDR3 extends over 14 amino acids. CDR1 is MNHEY and CDR2 is SVGEGT in the germline V gene. CDR3 DNA: TGTGCCAGCAGTTGGGGGGGAGGCACAGATACGCAGTATTTT. Amino acids: CASSWGGGTDTQYF.

This clonotype appeared a few times. This chain links TRBV7-9 with TRBJ2-3; D not resolved. Trimming shortened V by 5 bases and J by 3 bases, and 6 bases separated the two germline ends. Germline V lookup: CDR1 SEHNR, CDR2 FQNEAQ (reference sequence). CDR3 length: 12 residues. The CDR3 reads CASSPTTDTQYF. Written as DNA, the CDR3 is TGTGCCAGCAGCCCGACAACAGATACGCAGTATTTT. Full variable domain (missing parts from reference TRBV7-9 and TRBJ2-3): DTGVSQNPRHKITKRGQNVTFRCDPISEHNRLYWYRQTLGQGPEFLTYFQNEAQLEKSRLLSDRFSAERPKGSFSTLEIQRTEQGDSAMYLCASSPTTDTQYFGPGTRLTVL.

Ten or more counts support this clonotype. The chain combines TRBV6-2 or TRBV6-3 with TRBJ2-1; D ambiguous. V gave up 7 bases and J gave up 0 bases, with 10 bases separating them. This CDR3 region has 14 residues. The germline V gene encodes CDR1 MNHEY and CDR2 SVGEGT. CDR3 sequence (DNA): TGTGCCAGCACCCCTGGAAGCTCCTACAATGAGCAGTTCTTC. It codes for CASTPGSSYNEQFF.

This clonotype has a count of ten or more. The rearrangement links TRBV4-2 to TRBJ1-1; D possibly corresponds to TRBD1 (6 bases). CDR1 and CDR2 from the germline V gene are LGHNA and YNFKEQ. Deletions cut 4 bases from V and 0 bases from J, with 12 bases between. The CDR3 totals 15 residues. The CDR3 sequence is CASSREQGLNTEAFF. CDR3 DNA: TGTGCCAGCAGCCGAGAACAGGGTCTGAACACTGAAGCTTTCTTT.

About this clonotype: A much more abundant neighbour one base away suggests this may be a read error. V is TRBV20-1 and J is TRBJ1-5, with D unresolved. Trimming removed 4 bases at V and 8 bases at J, with 12 bases between. Germline assignment: CDR1 DFQATT and CDR2 SNEGSKA (reference sequence). The CDR3 spans 12 residues. The CDR3 region is CSATSPGEPQHF. The CDR3 bases are TGCAGTGCTACGAGCCCCGGTGAGCCCCAGCATTTT.

In this sample, this clonotype turned up a few times. This chain joins TRBV9 and TRBJ1-5; D uncertain. The CDR3 totals 13 residues. V lost 0 bases and J 2 bases, leaving 3 bases between the germline ends. The germline gives CDR1 SGDLS, CDR2 YYNGEE. DNA of the CDR3: TGTGCCAGCAGCGTAGACGGCAATCAGCCCCAGCATTTT. As protein: CASSVDGNQPQHF.

This clonotype has only a few counts. The V and J genes are TRBV5-1 and TRBJ2-1; weak D call: TRBD2 (6 bases). CDR3 size: 14 residues. Per germline, CDR1 SGHRS and CDR2 YFSETQ. The germline V and J ends were trimmed by 3 bases and 9 bases, with 16 bases remaining between them. In DNA, the CDR3 is TGCGCCAGCAGCTCGGGAGAGGGGATCGGTGAGCAGTTCTTC. Residues: CASSSGEGIGEQFF. Filled out from reference TRBV5-1 and TRBJ2-1, the complete variable domain reads KAGVTQTPRYLIKTRGQQVTLSCSPISGHRSVSWYQQTPGQGLQFLFEYFSETQRNKGNFPGRFSGRQFSNSRSEMNVSTLELGDSALYLCASSSGEGIGEQFFGPGTRLTVL.

This clonotype was found a few times. The chain uses TRBV6-6 and TRBJ1-4, with TRBD1 identical over 8 bases. The CDR3 has 17 amino acids. Per germline, CDR1 MNHNY and CDR2 SVGAGI (reference sequence). With 5 bases clipped from V and 4 bases from J, the junction kept 12 bases outside the gene matches. Here the CDR3 DNA reads TGTGCCAGCAGTCAGAAAGACAGGGGTAATAATAATGAAAAACTGTTTTTT. The encoded protein is CASSQKDRGNNNEKLFF.

Here the CDR3 DNA reads TGCAGTGCTAAAGAGGGTTCGTATGATGTAGGAAACACCATATATTTT. Amino acids: CSAKEGSYDVGNTIYF. The V and J genes are TRBV20-1 and TRBJ1-3; D is uncertain. Trimming left V 4 bases short and J 4 bases short, with 20 bases between. The CDR3 has 16 amino acids. The V gene's germline CDR1 is DFQATT and CDR2 SNEGSKA (reference sequence).

This clonotype was recorded at least ten times. J is TRBJ2-1 and V is TRBV9; no firm D call. CDR1 is SGDLS, CDR2 YYNGEE, per germline. V was trimmed by 0 bases and J by 3 bases, leaving 1 base between them. CDR3 length: 12 amino acids. The CDR3 is CASSVGYNEQFF. CDR3 nucleotide sequence: TGTGCCAGCAGCGTAGGCTACAATGAGCAGTTCTTC.

This clonotype has at least ten counts. The chain combines TRBV12-3 or TRBV12-4 with TRBJ2-7; tentatively, D is TRBD1 (6 bases). This CDR3 is built from 15 residues. V gave up 1 base and J gave up 0 bases, with 10 bases separating them. CDR3 sequence reads: CASSLVSGASYEQYF. The CDR3, as DNA: TGTGCCAGCAGTTTAGTGTCAGGGGCCTCCTACGAGCAGTACTTC.

This clonotype was observed a handful of times. The V and J genes are TRBV28 and TRBJ2-7; tentatively, D is TRBD2 (5 bases). The CDR3 length is 14 residues. Trimming removed 6 bases at V and 0 bases at J, with 12 bases between. Germline V gene data show CDR1 as MDHEN and CDR2 as SYDVKM. The CDR3 loop is CASSRGSSSYEQYV. The CDR3, as DNA: TGTGCCAGCAGCCGCGGGTCGAGCTCCTACGAGCAGTACGTC.

The rearrangement uses TRBV18 and TRBJ2-3; unclear D gene. Germline CDR1 and CDR2: KGHSH and LQKENI. V was trimmed by 3 bases and J by 4 bases, leaving 5 bases between them. CDR3 size: 12 residues. CDR3 sequence (DNA): TGTGCCAGCTCACCGGCAGCAGATACGCAGTATTTT. Translating it yields CASSPAADTQYF.